Following are 10 T cell receptor beta chains from one sample sequenced in a study of T cell responses to AZD1222 COVID-19 vaccine. Generated by immunoSEQ multiplex PCR, the TCRdb table keeps only in-frame clones and is missing some. The repertoire consists of under 250,000 clones, with around 93% occurring once and the leading ten covering around 1%. The sequences come from peripheral blood, collected on day 0 of MenACWY control vaccination. Receptor source: an adult in good health.

V gene TRBV30 combines with J gene TRBJ1-4, with D uncertain. The V end lost 2 bases, the J end lost 8 bases, and 12 bases lay between the germline ends. The CDR3 is 13 residues long. Germline assignment: CDR1 GTSNPN and CDR2 SVGIG (reference sequence). DNA for the CDR3: TGTGCCTGGAGTCCCGGGAGGAGGGAAAAACTGTTTTTT. Its translation: CAWSPGRREKLFF.

The chain combines TRBV2 with TRBJ2-1; 10 bases line up with TRBD1. CDR3 length: 14 amino acids. Germline V CDR1 and CDR2: SNHLY, FYNNEI. J was trimmed by 4 bases and V by 5 bases; bases with no gene match: 2. CDR3 sequence reads: CASSRDRGYNEQFF. The DNA for the CDR3 is TGTGCCAGCAGTCGGGACAGGGGTTACAATGAGCAGTTCTTC.

The chain uses TRBV19 and TRBJ1-5; D uncertain. Per germline, CDR1 LNHDA and CDR2 SQIVND (reference sequence). CDR3 size: 14 residues. V dropped 4 bases and J dropped 6 bases, with 13 bases sitting between them. The CDR3 DNA sequence: TGTGCCAGTAGTAGGGGAGGGTCCTTTCAGCCCCAGCATTTT. Translating it yields CASSRGGSFQPQHF.

This chain uses TRBV6-5 with TRBJ1-2, with D possibly TRBD1 on 5 matching bases. The CDR3 is made up of 14 amino acids. Trimming took 8 bases from V and 3 from J, leaving 16 bases between them. Looked up from germline, CDR1 is MNHEY and CDR2 is SVGAGI. The CDR3 DNA reads TGTGCCAGCGCTCTAGACCCCAGGGACTATGGCTACACCTTC. Its translation is CASALDPRDYGYTF.

The chain employs TRBV28 and TRBJ1-2; tentative D call: TRBD1 (5 bases). The CDR3 runs 15 residues. V was shortened by 6 bases and J by 0 bases, with 14 bases between the two germline ends. Germline V gene sequence: CDR1 MDHEN, CDR2 SYDVKM. The DNA for the CDR3 is TGTGCCAGCAGGGGCCCCGACAGTACTAACTATGGCTACACCTTC. Protein sequence: CASRGPDSTNYGYTF.

The V call is TRBV5-6, the J call TRBJ2-3; D not resolved. Germline V gene lookup returns CDR1 SGHDT and CDR2 YYEEEE. V was pared by 0 bases and J by 0 bases, with 17 bases between. This CDR3 is 18 amino acids long. The CDR3: CASSLVGVGRSSTDTQYF. The CDR3, as DNA: TGTGCCAGCAGCTTGGTAGGCGTGGGCCGCTCTAGCACAGATACGCAGTATTTT.

The gene calls are TRBV5-4 and TRBJ1-5; TRBD1 matches at 10 bases. V was pared by 4 bases and J by 4 bases, with 5 bases of the junction left unmatched. The CDR3 contains 15 residues. CDR1 is SGHNT and CDR2 is YYREEE in the germline V gene (reference sequence). CDR3 nucleotide sequence: TGTGCCAGCAGCAGGGGGACAGGGGCAAATCAGCCCCAGCATTTT. Translation: CASSRGTGANQPQHF.

The chain uses TRBV2 and TRBJ1-5, with unresolved D. The ends were cut back, 6 bases at V and 7 bases at J, with 13 bases in the middle. The CDR3 extends over 13 amino acids. Germline V CDR1 and CDR2: SNHLY, FYNNEI. The CDR3 protein is CASSRFGEQPQHF. The CDR3 DNA follows: TGTGCCAGCAGCCGGTTTGGGGAACAGCCCCAGCATTTT.

This rearrangement joins TRBV3-1 (or the pseudogene TRBV3-2) to TRBJ1-1; D not resolved. The CDR3 contains 12 residues. The germline gives CDR1 LGHDT, CDR2 YNNKEL (reference sequence). Trimming left V 2 bases short and J 4 bases short, with 5 bases between. The CDR3 bases are TGTGCCAGCAGCCAAAGATTCACTGAAGCTTTCTTT. This sequence encodes CASSQRFTEAFF.

The chain joins TRBV2 to TRBJ2-1; 13 bases are a match to TRBD2. Germline lookup yields CDR1 SNHLY and CDR2 FYNNEI. J was trimmed by 9 bases and V by 7 bases; bases with no gene match: 6. The CDR3 has 14 residues. CDR3 protein: CASTTRTSGSEQFF. In nucleotides, the CDR3 is TGTGCCAGCACCACCCGGACTAGCGGGAGTGAGCAGTTCTTC.